The rows below give T cell receptor beta chains drawn from one sample of a study of T cell repertoires in cytomegalovirus infection. TCRdb ran MiXCR on the reads and lists one entry per CDR3 protein. The data show about 180,000 distinct CDR3 sequences, roughly an eighth seen once. The material sequenced was PBMCs. Receptors were obtained from a human donor in good health (CMV status not recorded). Some clones in this sample may be carry-over from other donors' samples. CDR3s include the opening cysteine and the closing phenylalanine or tryptophan. A D gene is named only where the DNA matches it firmly. Only part of the rows carry a size: once, few, many, or a class if the clone is expanded.

v_call	j_call	cdr3_length	clone_size	d_call	cdr3_nt	cdr3_aa
TRBV2	TRBJ1-2	15	.	TRBD1	TGTGCCAGCAGTATCGGACAGGGTATAAACTATGGCTACACCTTC	CASSIGQGINYGYTF
TRBV29-1	TRBJ1-2	11	.	.	TGCAGCGTTGTGGGAGTAGATGGCTACACCTTC	CSVVGVDGYTF
TRBV10-3	TRBJ2-5	14	many	.	TGTGCCATCAGTGAGTCCCGGGGCCAAGAGACCCAGTACTTC	CAISESRGQETQYF
TRBV7-2	TRBJ2-2	12	many	.	TGTGCCAGCAGTTTAAAAGCCGGGGAGCTGTTTTTT	CASSLKAGELFF
TRBV11-2	TRBJ1-1	14	few	TRBD1	TGTGCCAGCAGCTTATTCCAGGGGGGAACTGAAGCTTTCTTT	CASSLFQGGTEAFF
TRBV7-3	TRBJ2-1	16	.	TRBD2	TGTGCCAGCAGCTTAATTGGGACTAGCGGGAGCTATGAGCAGTTCTTC	CASSLIGTSGSYEQFF
TRBV10-2	TRBJ1-1	13	.	.	TGCGCCAGCAAAAGGCGCCCTCAAACTGAAGCTTTCTTT	CASKRRPQTEAFF
TRBV20-1	TRBJ1-6	16	.	.	TGCAGTGCTAGAGAGGGTGGGAGCTCCTATAATTCACCCCTCCACTTT	CSAREGGSSYNSPLHF
TRBV6-5	TRBJ1-1	14	.	.	TGTGCCAGCACCTACCGGCGGGCGGGCACTGAAGCTTTCTTT	CASTYRRAGTEAFF
TRBV7-2	TRBJ1-6	14	many	TRBD1	TGTGCCAGCAGCTTGCAGGGGGCGAATTCACCCCTCCACTTT	CASSLQGANSPLHF
TRBV19	TRBJ1-5	16	.	.	TGTGCCAGTACCCTCCGGGCCTTTTATAGCAATCAGCCCCAGCATTTT	CASTLRAFYSNQPQHF
TRBV4-2	TRBJ1-4	16	few	TRBD1	TGTGCCAGCAGCCAAGCGCTACAGGGGACTAATGAAAAACTGTTTTTT	CASSQALQGTNEKLFF
TRBV14	TRBJ2-7	17	many	TRBD2	TGTGCCAGCAGCCAAGATCAAGTGAGGGAGGGCCCCCGCGAGCAGTACTTC	CASSQDQVREGPREQYF
TRBV12-3/TRBV12-4	TRBJ2-1	15	many	.	TGTGCCAGCAGTTTATATTCAGGGGACTACAATGAGCAGTTCTTC	CASSLYSGDYNEQFF
TRBV7-2	TRBJ1-5	17	many	TRBD1	TGTGCCAGCAGCTTACCATTTGGGACAGGGAGTAACCAGCCCCAGCATTTT	CASSLPFGTGSNQPQHF
TRBV29-1	TRBJ1-1	12	.	.	TGCAGCGTTGAAAGGGGAAGGACTGAAGCTTTCTTT	CSVERGRTEAFF
TRBV5-6	TRBJ2-7	12	few	.	TGTGCCAGCAGCTTGCGTCCCTACGAGCAGTACTTC	CASSLRPYEQYF
TRBV7-2	TRBJ2-7	14	many	.	TGTGCCAGCAGCTTATTCCAAGGCTCCTACGAGCAGTACTTC	CASSLFQGSYEQYF
TRBV24-1	TRBJ1-1	16	many	TRBD1	TGTGCCACCAGTGATTCCCGGACAGGGGCGATGAGTGAAGCTTTCTTT	CATSDSRTGAMSEAFF
TRBV30	TRBJ2-5	13	.	.	TGTGCCTGGAGTGGTCAGGGACCAGAGACCCAGTACTTC	CAWSGQGPETQYF
TRBV18	TRBJ2-5	15	few	.	TGTGCCAGCTCACCCAGTGACAGGAGCCAAGAGACCCAGTACTTC	CASSPSDRSQETQYF
TRBV7-2	TRBJ1-5	15	many	.	TGTGCCAGCAGCTTAGATGGAGGTGTCAATCAGCCCCAGCATTTT	CASSLDGGVNQPQHF
TRBV28	TRBJ2-1	15	many	TRBD1	TGTGCCAGCAGTTCACCGGGACAGGTGTACAATGAGCAGTTCTTC	CASSSPGQVYNEQFF
TRBV7-3	TRBJ1-2	14	few	.	TGTGCCAGCAGCTTAACGAGGACTAACTATGGCTACACCTTC	CASSLTRTNYGYTF
TRBV6-5	TRBJ1-2	17	many	.	TGTGCCAGCAGTTACACGTCCCTCAGGGTGGAAGCCTATGGCTACACCTTC	CASSYTSLRVEAYGYTF
TRBV20-1	TRBJ1-1	14	many	.	TGCAGTGCTGTCAGGGTTCGGATGAACACTGAAGCTTTCTTT	CSAVRVRMNTEAFF
TRBV19	TRBJ1-1	16	.	.	TGTGCCAGTAGTACAAATCTTGGGACCGAGAACACTGAAGCTTTCTTT	CASSTNLGTENTEAFF
TRBV15	TRBJ2-7	16	many	.	TGTGCCACCAGCAGATCCCCAGACTCGTGGGACCACGAGCAGTACTTC	CATSRSPDSWDHEQYF
TRBV6-6	TRBJ1-3	17	.	TRBD1	TGTGCCAGCAGTTCCGTATCGACAGGGGGGTCTGGAAACACCATATATTTT	CASSSVSTGGSGNTIYF
TRBV28	TRBJ2-7	11	many	.	TGTGCCAGCAGCAATGCCTACGAGCAGTACTTC	CASSNAYEQYF
TRBV4-1	TRBJ2-3	14	many	.	TGCGCCAGCAGCCAAGAAAACAGGGTCGATACGCAGTATTTT	CASSQENRVDTQYF
TRBV29-1	TRBJ2-7	16	.	.	TGCAGCGCGATCACTCCCCGGGGATCGAGCTCCTACGAGCAGTACTTC	CSAITPRGSSSYEQYF
TRBV7-9	TRBJ2-7	12	many	.	TGTGCCAGCAGCTTAGTTTCGTGGGAGCAGTACTTC	CASSLVSWEQYF
TRBV7-2	TRBJ2-2	16	many	.	TGTGCCAGCAGCTTCCACCTCAGCCTGAACACCGGGGAGCTGTTTTTT	CASSFHLSLNTGELFF
TRBV12-3/TRBV12-4	TRBJ2-1	13	few	.	TGTGCCAGCGGACCCATCAACTACAATGAGCAGTTCTTC	CASGPINYNEQFF
TRBV7-3	TRBJ1-1	14	many	TRBD1	TGTGCCAGCAGCTCACAGGGGAGAGGTACTGAAGCTTTCTTT	CASSSQGRGTEAFF
TRBV7-2	TRBJ1-4	14	many	TRBD1	TGTGCCAGCAGCCAAGGGGGCATTAATGAAAAACTGTTTTTT	CASSQGGINEKLFF
TRBV5-4	TRBJ1-4	14	few	TRBD1	TGTGCCAGCAGCGCCCCAGGGGGCGGGGAAAAACTGTTTTTT	CASSAPGGGEKLFF
TRBV20-1	TRBJ1-6	14	.	.	TGCAGTGCGACGTCTGGTCAGGGTAATTCACCCCTCCACTTT	CSATSGQGNSPLHF
TRBV28	TRBJ2-4	15	many	TRBD1	TGTGCCAGCAGTCTACCCGACAGGGGAATACACATTCAGTACTTC	CASSLPDRGIHIQYF
TRBV4-1	TRBJ2-7	15	many	TRBD1	TGCGCCAGCAGCCGGTCGGGACAGGGGGATTACGAGCAGTACTTC	CASSRSGQGDYEQYF
TRBV7-2	TRBJ2-2	15	many	.	TGTGCCAGCAGCCTAAACGGGGGCCGGACCGGGGAGCTGTTTTTT	CASSLNGGRTGELFF
TRBV30	TRBJ2-1	15	few	.	TGTGCCTGGAGTTCTCTAGCGTGGTCCTACAATGAGCAGTTCTTC	CAWSSLAWSYNEQFF
TRBV7-9	TRBJ1-5	14	many	.	TGTGCCAGCAGCCCGACAGGACCTAATCAGCCCCAGCATTTT	CASSPTGPNQPQHF
TRBV28	TRBJ2-7	14	few	.	TGTGCCAGCTCGGACGGACGATGGGTCCACGAGCAGTACTTC	CASSDGRWVHEQYF
TRBV13	TRBJ1-1	15	few	TRBD1	TGTGCCAGCAGCTTAGAAGACAGGGGCGGCACTGAAGCTTTCTTT	CASSLEDRGGTEAFF
TRBV7-6	TRBJ2-1	14	many	TRBD2	TGTGCCAGCAGCTGGACTAGCGGGAGCCTTGAGCAGTTCTTC	CASSWTSGSLEQFF
TRBV3-1	TRBJ2-1	14	few	TRBD1	TGTGCCAGCAGCCAGACAGGGTATATCGATGAGCAGTTCTTC	CASSQTGYIDEQFF
TRBV6-6	TRBJ2-5	14	.	.	TGTGCCAGCAGTTACTCGAATGGACAAGAGACCCAGTACTTC	CASSYSNGQETQYF